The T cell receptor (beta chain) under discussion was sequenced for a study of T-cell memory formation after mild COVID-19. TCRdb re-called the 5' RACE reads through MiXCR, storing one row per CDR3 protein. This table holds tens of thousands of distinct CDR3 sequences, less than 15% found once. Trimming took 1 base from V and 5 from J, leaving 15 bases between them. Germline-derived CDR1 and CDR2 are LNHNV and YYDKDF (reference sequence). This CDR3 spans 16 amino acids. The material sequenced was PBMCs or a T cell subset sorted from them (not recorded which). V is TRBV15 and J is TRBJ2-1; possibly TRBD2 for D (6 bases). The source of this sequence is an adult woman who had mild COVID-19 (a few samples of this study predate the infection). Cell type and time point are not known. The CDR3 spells CATSRGHVAANNEQFF. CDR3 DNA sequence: TGTGCCACCAGCAGAGGTCACGTAGCGGCTAACAATGAGCAGTTCTTC.